This is a list of T cell receptor beta chains from one sample in a study of CD4 and CD8 cells across lung adenocarcinoma regions. MiXCR, applied by TCRdb to the PCR reads, yields one record per CDR3 protein. The table includes 24,000 or so distinct CDR3 sequences, about 50% detected once. The sample taken for sequencing was CD4+ T cells from the center of a lung tumor. The receptors were gathered from a male donor with lung adenocarcinoma. The CD4 and CD8 labels of this study may be unreliable. Each CDR3 is given with its conserved first and last residue. A D gene is named only where the DNA matches it firmly. The size field is filled for only some rows; it gives once, few, many or a size class.

cdr3_length: 14
d_call: .
clone_size: .
j_call: TRBJ2-3
v_call: TRBV6-1
cdr3_nt: TGTGCGAGCAGCGGCGCTAGCGACAAAGATACGCAGTACTTT
cdr3_aa: CASSGASDKDTQYF

cdr3_length: 16
d_call: TRBD1
clone_size: once
j_call: TRBJ2-2
v_call: TRBV11-3
cdr3_nt: TGTGCCAGCAGCTTGGGGACAGGCTGGGACACCGGGGAGCTGTTTTTT
cdr3_aa: CASSLGTGWDTGELFF

cdr3_length: 14
d_call: TRBD1
clone_size: .
j_call: TRBJ2-5
v_call: TRBV25-1
cdr3_nt: TGTGCCAGCTCTAACCCAGGGGGCACAGAGACCCAGTACTTC
cdr3_aa: CASSNPGGTETQYF

cdr3_length: 14
d_call: .
clone_size: .
j_call: TRBJ2-7
v_call: TRBV10-3
cdr3_nt: TGTGCCACTCAAGAGGTCGGCATCCACTACGAGCAGTACTTC
cdr3_aa: CATQEVGIHYEQYF

cdr3_length: 15
d_call: .
clone_size: many
j_call: TRBJ2-7
v_call: TRBV9
cdr3_nt: TGTGCCAGCAGCGTAGCTCCTGGTGACTTCTACGAGCAGTACTTC
cdr3_aa: CASSVAPGDFYEQYF

cdr3_length: 15
d_call: TRBD2
clone_size: many
j_call: TRBJ2-7
v_call: TRBV30
cdr3_nt: TGTGCCTGGAGTCGAGCGGGAGGACCTATTTACGAGCAGTACTTC
cdr3_aa: CAWSRAGGPIYEQYF

cdr3_length: 19
d_call: .
clone_size: few
j_call: TRBJ2-5
v_call: TRBV22-1
cdr3_nt: TGTCCTGGGCAGGCCAGAGGAGAGGGGCAGGGGAAGAATGGTCCCCAGGTTAGATTT
cdr3_aa: CPGQARGEGQGKNGPQVRF

cdr3_length: 13
d_call: TRBD1
clone_size: .
j_call: TRBJ1-5
v_call: TRBV10-2
cdr3_nt: TGCGCCAGCAGGGACAGGAGCAATCAGCCCCAGCATTTT
cdr3_aa: CASRDRSNQPQHF

cdr3_length: 13
d_call: .
clone_size: .
j_call: TRBJ2-7
v_call: TRBV10-2
cdr3_nt: TGCGCCAGGGGGCAGTGCGAAAAAGACACGCAGTACTTC
cdr3_aa: CARGQCEKDTQYF

cdr3_length: 15
d_call: .
clone_size: .
j_call: TRBJ2-2
v_call: TRBV6-1
cdr3_nt: TGTGCCAGCAGCCTCCAGGCTGTAATTACCGGGGAGCTGTATTTT
cdr3_aa: CASSLQAVITGELYF

cdr3_length: 13
d_call: .
clone_size: many
j_call: TRBJ2-3
v_call: TRBV20-1
cdr3_nt: TGCAGTGCTAGGGACAGCAGCACAGATACGCAGTATTTT
cdr3_aa: CSARDSSTDTQYF

cdr3_length: 18
d_call: TRBD2
clone_size: many
j_call: TRBJ2-1
v_call: TRBV20-1
cdr3_nt: TGCAGTGCTAGAGACGTTATCCGGGCGGGAGGGCCGTGGAATGAGCAGTTCTTC
cdr3_aa: CSARDVIRAGGPWNEQFF

cdr3_length: 15
d_call: .
clone_size: .
j_call: TRBJ2-1
v_call: TRBV6-1
cdr3_nt: TGTGCCAGCAGTGAAGCGCTAGGGGCTGGATATAAGCAGTATTTC
cdr3_aa: CASSEALGAGYKQYF

cdr3_length: 14
d_call: .
clone_size: many
j_call: TRBJ2-7
v_call: TRBV12-3/TRBV12-4
cdr3_nt: TGTGCCAGCAGTTCCACCTTCCACGACTACGAGCAGTACTTC
cdr3_aa: CASSSTFHDYEQYF

cdr3_length: 16
d_call: .
clone_size: .
j_call: TRBJ2-3
v_call: TRBV6-5
cdr3_nt: TGTGCCAGCAGGTACCAACAGGCCGGGAGCACAGAGGCGCAGTTTTTT
cdr3_aa: CASRYQQAGSTEAQFF

cdr3_length: 18
d_call: .
clone_size: once
j_call: TRBJ2-5
v_call: TRBV6-5
cdr3_nt: TGTGCCAGCAGTTTTGCGGGGCTCGGGGGCCGGGAGCAAGAGACCCAGTACTTT
cdr3_aa: CASSFAGLGGREQETQYF

cdr3_length: 15
d_call: TRBD2
clone_size: .
j_call: TRBJ2-2
v_call: TRBV27
cdr3_nt: TGTGCCAGCATAGCGGGAGGGCTTGGCACCGGTACGCTGTTTTTT
cdr3_aa: CASIAGGLGTGTLFF

cdr3_length: 14
d_call: .
clone_size: .
j_call: TRBJ2-3
v_call: TRBV27
cdr3_nt: TGTGCGGGCAGTAGGAGCCGGACCAAAGAGACCCAGTATTTC
cdr3_aa: CAGSRSRTKETQYF

cdr3_length: 15
d_call: .
clone_size: .
j_call: TRBJ2-1
v_call: TRBV25-1
cdr3_nt: TGTGCCAGCAGTTCGACCGACTCCGGGGCTGGTGAGCAGTTCTTC
cdr3_aa: CASSSTDSGAGEQFF

cdr3_length: 15
d_call: .
clone_size: many
j_call: TRBJ1-6
v_call: TRBV6-5
cdr3_nt: TGTGCCAGCAGTTACGGGACACCAGATAATTCACCCCTCCACTTT
cdr3_aa: CASSYGTPDNSPLHF

cdr3_length: 16
d_call: TRBD2
clone_size: .
j_call: TRBJ2-2
v_call: TRBV9
cdr3_nt: TGTGCCAGCAGCGTAGCCGGACTAGCGGGCACCGGGGAGCTGTTTTTT
cdr3_aa: CASSVAGLAGTGELFF

cdr3_length: 13
d_call: .
clone_size: few
j_call: TRBJ2-7
v_call: TRBV10-2
cdr3_nt: TGCGCCAGCAGACAGACGGTCTCCTACGAGCAGTACTTC
cdr3_aa: CASRQTVSYEQYF

cdr3_length: 11
d_call: .
clone_size: .
j_call: TRBJ2-3
v_call: TRBV4-1
cdr3_nt: TGCGGCAGCAGCCAGACAGATACGCAGTACTTT
cdr3_aa: CGSSQTDTQYF

cdr3_length: 11
d_call: TRBD2
clone_size: few
j_call: TRBJ2-5
v_call: TRBV30
cdr3_nt: TGTGCCTGTAGCGGGAGAGAGACCCAGTACTTC
cdr3_aa: CACSGRETQYF

cdr3_length: 14
d_call: TRBD1
clone_size: .
j_call: TRBJ1-4
v_call: TRBV6-1
cdr3_nt: TGTGCCAGCAGTGACCGGACAGGGGCGGAAAAACTGTTTTTT
cdr3_aa: CASSDRTGAEKLFF

cdr3_length: 15
d_call: .
clone_size: .
j_call: TRBJ2-3
v_call: TRBV10-3
cdr3_nt: TGTGTCATGGGCCTCCAGTCCGGGATTCCCGGGGAGCAGTTTTTT
cdr3_aa: CVMGLQSGIPGEQFF

cdr3_length: 16
d_call: .
clone_size: .
j_call: TRBJ2-1
v_call: TRBV6-4
cdr3_nt: TGTGCCAGCAGTGACTCTAGTAGCGGAGATTACAATGAGCAGTTCTTC
cdr3_aa: CASSDSSSGDYNEQFF

cdr3_length: 15
d_call: .
clone_size: .
j_call: TRBJ2-5
v_call: TRBV27
cdr3_nt: TGTGCCAGGGGGACGGGGGGCCGAGACACAGATACCCAGTACTTC
cdr3_aa: CARGTGGRDTDTQYF

cdr3_length: 19
d_call: .
clone_size: once
j_call: TRBJ1-3
v_call: TRBV11-2
cdr3_nt: TGTGCCAGCAGCTTAGATCCCCTTAAGACAGGACTCTCTGGAAACACCATATATTTT
cdr3_aa: CASSLDPLKTGLSGNTIYF

cdr3_length: 17
d_call: .
clone_size: .
j_call: TRBJ2-5
v_call: TRBV27
cdr3_nt: TGTGCCAGCAGTGCGGGGCGCGGGGCCTCTGACCAAGAGACCCAGTACTTC
cdr3_aa: CASSAGRGASDQETQYF

cdr3_length: 15
d_call: .
clone_size: .
j_call: TRBJ2-5
v_call: TRBV7-2
cdr3_nt: TGTGCCAGCAGCTTTTGGGCAGGGGTAGGCGAGATCCAGTACTTC
cdr3_aa: CASSFWAGVGEIQYF

cdr3_length: 16
d_call: .
clone_size: .
j_call: TRBJ2-3
v_call: TRBV6-1
cdr3_nt: TGTGCCAGCAGTCCTACGGGGCTGGCAGCCAAAGACATGCAGTATTTT
cdr3_aa: CASSPTGLAAKDMQYF

cdr3_length: 16
d_call: TRBD2
clone_size: .
j_call: TRBJ2-1
v_call: TRBV11-2
cdr3_nt: TGTGCCAGCAGCCCGACTAGCGGGGCGGAATCGGGGGAGCAGTTCTTC
cdr3_aa: CASSPTSGAESGEQFF

cdr3_length: 11
d_call: .
clone_size: .
j_call: TRBJ2-3
v_call: TRBV10-3
cdr3_nt: TGTGCCATCAGTGAGGGGGATGAGCAGTTTTTT
cdr3_aa: CAISEGDEQFF

cdr3_length: 16
d_call: .
clone_size: .
j_call: TRBJ2-3
v_call: TRBV11-2
cdr3_nt: TGTGCCAGCAGCCACGAGGGGCGGAGAGCCAAAAACACGCAGTATTTT
cdr3_aa: CASSHEGRRAKNTQYF

cdr3_length: 15
d_call: .
clone_size: .
j_call: TRBJ2-2
v_call: TRBV12-3/TRBV12-4
cdr3_nt: TGTGCCAGCAGTTTCCAGGCTGCAAACACCGGTGCGCTGTTTTTT
cdr3_aa: CASSFQAANTGALFF

cdr3_length: 16
d_call: .
clone_size: .
j_call: TRBJ2-5
v_call: TRBV27
cdr3_nt: TGTGCCAGCAGGGGGTCCGGGGCCCTAGCCCAAGAGATTCAGTACTTC
cdr3_aa: CASRGSGALAQEIQYF

cdr3_length: 15
d_call: TRBD1
clone_size: .
j_call: TRBJ2-3
v_call: TRBV10-3
cdr3_nt: TGTGCCATCGGACTCCAGGCCGTAAGTACAGGGGCGCAGTTTTTT
cdr3_aa: CAIGLQAVSTGAQFF

cdr3_length: 14
d_call: .
clone_size: .
j_call: TRBJ2-7
v_call: TRBV6-9
cdr3_nt: TGTGCGAGCCGTCATAGCGTGAGCGCAGATACGCAGTACTTC
cdr3_aa: CASRHSVSADTQYF

cdr3_length: 14
d_call: TRBD1
clone_size: .
j_call: TRBJ1-2
v_call: TRBV28
cdr3_nt: TGTGCCAGCAGAACCGGGACAGTTTACCATGGCTACACCTTC
cdr3_aa: CASRTGTVYHGYTF

cdr3_length: 15
d_call: TRBD1
clone_size: once
j_call: TRBJ2-2
v_call: TRBV27
cdr3_nt: TGTGCCAGCAGTGCGCAGGGGGCAACGGGCGGGGAGCTGTTTTTT
cdr3_aa: CASSAQGATGGELFF

cdr3_length: 15
d_call: .
clone_size: .
j_call: TRBJ2-3
v_call: TRBV6-1
cdr3_nt: TGTGCCAGGGGCCTCCAGGCCGTGATTACAGATACGCAGTATTTT
cdr3_aa: CARGLQAVITDTQYF